This T cell receptor (beta chain) was sequenced for a study of control samples from healthy donors and cancer patients. There are 12 residues in the CDR3. Germline assignment: CDR1 SQVTM and CDR2 ANQGSEA. V was clipped by 4 bases and J by 6 bases; unmatched bases: 5. Assay used: immunoSEQ multiplex PCR; TCRdb lists only in-frame clones, some missing. The sample includes 100,000 to 150,000 clones, 75% to 95% of them seen just once. The sequence was collected from a man younger than 30 in good health. The J gene is TRBJ2-7, the V gene TRBV29-1; the match to TRBD1 covers 8 bases. The sequencing sample was made of blood. Here the CDR3 DNA reads TGCAGCGTTGGGACAGGGTCGTCCGAGCAGTACTTC. The encoded protein is CSVGTGSSEQYF.